This TCR beta chain was observed in a study of blood T cell repertoires in COVID-19. On the study more broadly: Acute and convalescent COVID-19 specimens originated in the United States, Italy and Spain.

The CDR3 runs to 13 residues. In germline, CDR1 is SEHNR, CDR2 FQNEAQ (reference sequence). Trimming removed 4 bases from V and 0 bases from J, with 4 bases in between. Clones were read by immunoSEQ multiplex PCR, and TCRdb kept only the in-frame ones, dropping some. The table lists a few hundred thousand clones, around 85% of them singletons. About this clone: Within the sample, other DNA sequences also encode this same CDR3.

The rearrangement uses TRBV7-9 and TRBJ1-3, with D unresolved. The clonotype comes from a man between 25 and 39 years old who had recovered from COVID-19. Input material: PBMCs or T cells enriched from blood (not recorded which). CDR3 region: CASSSNSGNTIYF. The DNA of the CDR3 is TGTGCCAGCAGCTCTAACTCTGGAAACACCATATATTTT.